A selection of T cell receptor beta chains follows, all from one sample in a study of vaccination and CD4 T cells after COVID-19. From the PCR reads, TCRdb called clonotypes with MiXCR, one entry per CDR3 protein. This table holds approximately 16,000 distinct CDR3 sequences, 45% to 55% found once. Their antigens remain unidentified. The specimen comprised CD4+ T cells from blood, cultured in vitro, sampled before SARS-CoV-2 vaccination. All receptors come from a human donor who had recovered from COVID-19. Both conserved end residues are part of each CDR3. D genes are given only for firm matches. A row's size may be missing; if present it is once, few, many or a size class.

CDR3 protein: CASSPLSTRASTDTQYF
CDR3 DNA: TGTGCCAGCTCACCTTTATCGACAAGAGCTAGCACAGATACGCAGTATTTT
D gene: NA
J gene: TRBJ2-3
clone size: NA
V gene: TRBV18

CDR3 protein: CSATPGTEETQYF
CDR3 DNA: TGCAGTGCTACTCCCGGGACAGAAGAGACCCAGTACTTC
D gene: TRBD1
J gene: TRBJ2-5
clone size: few
V gene: TRBV20-1

CDR3 protein: CASSLGTGGWETQYF
CDR3 DNA: TGTGCCAGCAGCCTAGGGACAGGGGGCTGGGAGACCCAGTACTTC
D gene: TRBD1
J gene: TRBJ2-5
clone size: NA
V gene: TRBV7-6

CDR3 protein: CASSPSQGTGAHWRGYTF
CDR3 DNA: TGTGCCAGCAGCCCCTCACAGGGGACAGGGGCGCATTGGAGAGGCTACACCTTC
D gene: TRBD1
J gene: TRBJ1-2
clone size: NA
V gene: TRBV11-3

CDR3 protein: CASSLGPGENYGYTF
CDR3 DNA: TGTGCCAGCAGCTTAGGTCCAGGGGAGAACTATGGCTACACCTTC
D gene: NA
J gene: TRBJ1-2
clone size: few
V gene: TRBV7-3

CDR3 protein: CSARDPGKIDTIYF
CDR3 DNA: TGCAGTGCTAGAGATCCAGGGAAAATAGACACCATATATTTT
D gene: NA
J gene: TRBJ1-3
clone size: NA
V gene: TRBV20-1

CDR3 protein: CAIRWGKGDDGYTF
CDR3 DNA: TGTGCCATCAGGTGGGGTAAAGGGGACGATGGCTACACCTTC
D gene: NA
J gene: TRBJ1-2
clone size: NA
V gene: TRBV10-3

CDR3 protein: CSARVIGPRYGYTF
CDR3 DNA: TGCAGTGCCCGGGTCATAGGGCCCCGCTATGGCTACACCTTC
D gene: NA
J gene: TRBJ1-2
clone size: NA
V gene: TRBV20-1

CDR3 protein: CATRTASGNTIYF
CDR3 DNA: TGTGCCACCAGGACGGCATCTGGAAACACCATATATTTT
D gene: NA
J gene: TRBJ1-3
clone size: once
V gene: TRBV6-2/TRBV6-3

CDR3 protein: CASSSLPFSGRAADEQYF
CDR3 DNA: TGTGCCAGCAGTTCCTTACCTTTTAGCGGGAGGGCCGCCGACGAGCAGTACTTC
D gene: TRBD2
J gene: TRBJ2-7
clone size: NA
V gene: TRBV6-5

CDR3 protein: CASTSSPQGARETQYF
CDR3 DNA: TGTGCCAGTACTTCCAGCCCCCAGGGGGCAAGGGAGACCCAGTACTTC
D gene: TRBD1
J gene: TRBJ2-5
clone size: NA
V gene: TRBV19

CDR3 protein: CAGSGTSGSGGELFF
CDR3 DNA: TGTGCCGGATCGGGGACTAGCGGGAGTGGCGGGGAGCTGTTTTTT
D gene: TRBD2
J gene: TRBJ2-2
clone size: NA
V gene: TRBV10-3

CDR3 protein: CASSLMDSSQPQHF
CDR3 DNA: TGTGCCAGCAGCTTAATGGACAGTTCACAGCCCCAGCATTTT
D gene: NA
J gene: TRBJ1-5
clone size: NA
V gene: TRBV7-2

CDR3 protein: CASSLVAGGNTEAFF
CDR3 DNA: TGCGCCAGCAGCTTGGTCGCAGGGGGGAACACTGAAGCTTTCTTT
D gene: TRBD1
J gene: TRBJ1-1
clone size: NA
V gene: TRBV5-1

CDR3 protein: CSAREGQGGPEAFF
CDR3 DNA: TGCAGTGCTAGAGAGGGACAGGGAGGGCCTGAAGCTTTCTTT
D gene: TRBD1
J gene: TRBJ1-1
clone size: large
V gene: TRBV20-1

CDR3 protein: CASTTRGGAGYTF
CDR3 DNA: TGTGCCAGCACCACTAGAGGTGGGGCGGGCTACACCTTC
D gene: NA
J gene: TRBJ1-2
clone size: NA
V gene: TRBV27

CDR3 protein: CASTSGARPSAANVLTF
CDR3 DNA: TGTGCCAGCACTAGCGGGGCCCGGCCCTCTGCGGCCAACGTCCTGACTTTC
D gene: TRBD2
J gene: TRBJ2-6
clone size: NA
V gene: TRBV27

CDR3 protein: CASRGGYSYTF
CDR3 DNA: TGTGCCAGCAGAGGGGGCTATAGCTACACCTTC
D gene: TRBD1
J gene: TRBJ1-2
clone size: NA
V gene: TRBV27

CDR3 protein: CASSYSTVRNTEAFF
CDR3 DNA: TGTGCCAGCAGTTACTCAACAGTAAGGAACACTGAAGCTTTCTTT
D gene: NA
J gene: TRBJ1-1
clone size: NA
V gene: TRBV6-2/TRBV6-3

CDR3 protein: CASSTLRLAGANEQYF
CDR3 DNA: TGTGCCAGCAGTACCCTTAGACTAGCGGGAGCCAACGAGCAGTACTTC
D gene: TRBD2
J gene: TRBJ2-7
clone size: NA
V gene: TRBV6-2/TRBV6-3

CDR3 protein: CAISGGTGNTIYF
CDR3 DNA: TGTGCCATCAGTGGGGGTACTGGAAACACCATATATTTT
D gene: NA
J gene: TRBJ1-3
clone size: NA
V gene: TRBV10-3

CDR3 protein: CASSSQPGRLRETQYF
CDR3 DNA: TGTGCCAGCAGCTCTCAGCCGGGGAGATTGCGGGAGACCCAGTACTTC
D gene: NA
J gene: TRBJ2-5
clone size: NA
V gene: TRBV11-2

CDR3 protein: CASSQGVASAYGYTF
CDR3 DNA: TGTGCCAGCAGCCAAGGGGTGGCGTCTGCCTATGGCTACACCTTC
D gene: NA
J gene: TRBJ1-2
clone size: few
V gene: TRBV7-8

CDR3 protein: CSARAGGRGWDNEQYF
CDR3 DNA: TGCAGTGCTAGAGCGGGAGGGAGGGGTTGGGACAATGAGCAGTACTTC
D gene: TRBD2
J gene: TRBJ2-7
clone size: NA
V gene: TRBV20-1

CDR3 protein: CASSPSTQQTQYF
CDR3 DNA: TGTGCCAGCAGTCCCTCAACCCAACAGACCCAGTACTTC
D gene: NA
J gene: TRBJ2-5
clone size: NA
V gene: TRBV27

CDR3 protein: CASHRETTGELFF
CDR3 DNA: TGTGCCAGTCACAGGGAGACCACCGGGGAGCTGTTTTTT
D gene: NA
J gene: TRBJ2-2
clone size: NA
V gene: TRBV28

CDR3 protein: CASKLTGGSGYTF
CDR3 DNA: TGTGCCAGCAAACTTACAGGGGGTAGTGGCTACACCTTC
D gene: TRBD1
J gene: TRBJ1-2
clone size: few
V gene: TRBV6-1

CDR3 protein: CASSPGTGIQPQHF
CDR3 DNA: TGTGCCAGCAGTCCCGGGACAGGGATTCAGCCCCAGCATTTT
D gene: TRBD1
J gene: TRBJ1-5
clone size: NA
V gene: TRBV6-1

CDR3 protein: CASSELWGMRNTEAFF
CDR3 DNA: TGTGCCAGCAGTGAACTCTGGGGCATGCGGAACACTGAAGCTTTCTTT
D gene: NA
J gene: TRBJ1-1
clone size: once
V gene: TRBV6-1

CDR3 protein: CASSSPGTSGRAGELFF
CDR3 DNA: TGTGCCAGCAGTTCACCCGGGACTAGCGGGAGAGCCGGGGAGCTGTTTTTT
D gene: TRBD2
J gene: TRBJ2-2
clone size: once
V gene: TRBV27

CDR3 protein: CASSPREGASGYTF
CDR3 DNA: TGTGCCAGTAGTCCCCGGGAGGGGGCGAGCGGCTACACCTTC
D gene: TRBD1
J gene: TRBJ1-2
clone size: few
V gene: TRBV19

CDR3 protein: CASSLGPPRQETQYF
CDR3 DNA: TGTGCCAGCAGCCTAGGACCACCCCGCCAAGAGACCCAGTACTTC
D gene: NA
J gene: TRBJ2-5
clone size: few
V gene: TRBV7-9

CDR3 protein: CASSYTTGVNEKLFF
CDR3 DNA: TGTGCCAGCAGTTACACGACAGGGGTTAATGAAAAACTGTTTTTT
D gene: TRBD1
J gene: TRBJ1-4
clone size: few
V gene: TRBV6-5

CDR3 protein: CSASSGQYSNQPQHF
CDR3 DNA: TGCAGTGCTAGCTCGGGACAATATAGCAATCAGCCCCAGCATTTT
D gene: NA
J gene: TRBJ1-5
clone size: few
V gene: TRBV20-1

CDR3 protein: CASSQTGVGTEAFF
CDR3 DNA: TGTGCCAGCAGCCAAACAGGGGTTGGCACTGAAGCTTTCTTT
D gene: TRBD1
J gene: TRBJ1-1
clone size: NA
V gene: TRBV7-2

CDR3 protein: CASGDSGGPNTGELFF
CDR3 DNA: TGTGCCAGCGGAGATAGCGGGGGGCCTAACACCGGGGAGCTGTTTTTT
D gene: TRBD2
J gene: TRBJ2-2
clone size: NA
V gene: TRBV5-4

CDR3 protein: CASSPQGQPYEQYF
CDR3 DNA: TGTGCCAGCAGCCCGCAAGGACAGCCCTACGAGCAGTACTTC
D gene: NA
J gene: TRBJ2-7
clone size: NA
V gene: TRBV7-8

CDR3 protein: CASTFEGAGYGYTF
CDR3 DNA: TGTGCCAGCACCTTCGAAGGGGCTGGCTATGGCTACACCTTC
D gene: NA
J gene: TRBJ1-2
clone size: few
V gene: TRBV6-1

CDR3 protein: CASPVTGQETQYF
CDR3 DNA: TGTGCCAGCCCGGTGACAGGACAAGAGACCCAGTACTTC
D gene: NA
J gene: TRBJ2-5
clone size: NA
V gene: TRBV7-6

CDR3 protein: CASSPGGRRAMNTEAFF
CDR3 DNA: TGTGCCAGTAGTCCAGGGGGACGGAGGGCTATGAACACTGAAGCTTTCTTT
D gene: TRBD1
J gene: TRBJ1-1
clone size: NA
V gene: TRBV19

CDR3 protein: CASSPSRWGGDIEAFF
CDR3 DNA: TGTGCCAGTAGTCCCTCGAGGTGGGGGGGAGACATTGAAGCTTTCTTT
D gene: NA
J gene: TRBJ1-1
clone size: NA
V gene: TRBV19